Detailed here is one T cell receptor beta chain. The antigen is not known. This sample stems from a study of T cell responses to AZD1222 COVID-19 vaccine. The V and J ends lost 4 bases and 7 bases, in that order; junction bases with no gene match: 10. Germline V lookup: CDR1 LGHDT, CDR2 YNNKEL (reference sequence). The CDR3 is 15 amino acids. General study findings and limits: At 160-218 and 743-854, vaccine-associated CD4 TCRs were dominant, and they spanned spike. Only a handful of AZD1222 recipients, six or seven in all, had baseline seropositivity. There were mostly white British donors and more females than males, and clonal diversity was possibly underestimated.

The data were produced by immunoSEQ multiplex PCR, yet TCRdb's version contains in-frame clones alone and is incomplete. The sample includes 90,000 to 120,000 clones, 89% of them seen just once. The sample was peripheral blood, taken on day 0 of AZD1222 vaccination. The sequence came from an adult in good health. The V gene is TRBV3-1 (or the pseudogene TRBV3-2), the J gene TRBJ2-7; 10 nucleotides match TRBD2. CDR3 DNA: TGTGCCAGCAGCCCGGCAAGGGGACTAGCGTCGGAGCAGTACTTC. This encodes CASSPARGLASEQYF.